The T cell receptor (beta chain) under discussion was sequenced for a study of lymphopenia after photon versus proton radiotherapy. Study-wide results and limits: Authors raise, but do not show, better survival with proton therapy. Proton therapy kept repertoires fairly stable, unlike photons, which gained effector/memory cells. A bigger post-nadir fall in TCR diversity correlated inversely with survival time in deceased patients. Post-nadir diversity loss with photons came from oligoclonal expansion, particularly CD8+ Temra cells.

Of note for this clone: Its antigen is undetermined.

Data came from immunoSEQ multiplex PCR; TCRdb stores just in-frame clones and leaves some out. The sample consists of 4,500 to 6,500 clones, 88% of them appearing once. This CDR3 contains 16 residues. J was trimmed by 6 bases and V by 1 base; bases with no gene match: 5. The germline V gene encodes CDR1 MGHRA and CDR2 YSYEKL. This chain uses TRBV4-1 with TRBJ1-5, with 11 bases lining up with TRBD1. The TCR comes from a man aged 25-45 years with gastric cancer. The sample here was peripheral blood, taken from a patient treated with photon-based radiotherapy. CDR3 nucleotides: TGCGCCAGCAGCCAAGCGGACAGGGGGCAAAGTCAGCCCCAGCATTTT. Protein: CASSQADRGQSQPQHF.